This is a list of T cell receptor beta chains from one sample in a study of T-cell reconstitution after alpha-beta-depleted transplantation in children. Each CDR3 protein is one row after TCRdb ran MiXCR on the PCR reads. The sample shows about 510,000 distinct CDR3 sequences, roughly 11% of them seen only once. The sample consisted of PBMCs, mostly from graft donor cells, taken 180 days after TCRalphabeta/CD19-depleted stem cell transplant. The receptors here all came from a female patient between 2 and 15 years old who had a stem cell transplant for aplastic anemia, so the T cells may come from the graft donor. The CDR3 runs from the conserved cysteine through the conserved F or W. D genes are given only for firm matches. Part of the rows lack a size; the others show once, few, many or a class for expanded clones.

V gene	D gene	J gene	clone size	CDR3 DNA	CDR3 protein
TRBV28	-	TRBJ1-4	many	TGTGCCAGCAGTGCAGGGACATTGGGCTTCGAGGAGGATTTT	CASSAGTLGFEEDF
TRBV15	-	TRBJ2-2	-	TGTGCCACCAGAGGGGGTAACACCGGGGAGCTGTTTTTT	CATRGGNTGELFF
TRBV20-1	TRBD1	TRBJ1-6	-	TGCAGTGCTATGAGCACAGGGGGGGGTTCACCCCTCCACTTT	CSAMSTGGGSPLHF
TRBV6-1	-	TRBJ2-2	few	TGTGCCAGCAGGAACACGAACGCCGGGGAGCTGTTTTTT	CASRNTNAGELFF
TRBV7-2	TRBD2	TRBJ2-1	few	TGTGCCAGCAGCTCGAGTAGCACGGGAGGTTGGAATGAGCAGTTCTTC	CASSSSSTGGWNEQFF
TRBV7-9	TRBD2	TRBJ2-7	-	TGTGCCAGCAGCCGACCCCTGTTGCGCGGGAGATACGAGCAGTACTTC	CASSRPLLRGRYEQYF
TRBV4-3	TRBD2	TRBJ2-2	-	TGCGCCAGCAGCCGGACTAGCGGGAGTGCGGCCGGGGAGCTGTTTTTT	CASSRTSGSAAGELFF
TRBV4-3	TRBD1	TRBJ2-2	-	TGCGCCAGCAGCCAAGCGGGACAGAGGCACACCGGGGAGCTGTTTTTT	CASSQAGQRHTGELFF
TRBV6-1	-	TRBJ2-7	few	TGTGCCAGCAGACCCGCGGGGGCGGCCTCCTACGAGCAGTACTTC	CASRPAGAASYEQYF
TRBV7-2	TRBD2	TRBJ2-1	-	TGTGCCAGCAGCTTAGCGGGACTAGCGGGATCGGTTAGGCAGTTCTTC	CASSLAGLAGSVRQFF
TRBV7-9	TRBD1	TRBJ1-5	few	TGTGCCAGCAGCCTCGACAGGGGTGCTGCGCCCCAGCATTTT	CASSLDRGAAPQHF
TRBV10-3	TRBD1	TRBJ2-5	-	TGTGCCATCAGTGAGTCGACAGGGGGACCCCAAGAGACCCAGTACTTC	CAISESTGGPQETQYF
TRBV6-1	TRBD2	TRBJ2-3	-	TGTGCCAGCAGTAAGGGACTAGCGGGAGGGCCCACAGCAGATACGCAGTATTTT	CASSKGLAGGPTADTQYF
TRBV9	TRBD2	TRBJ2-1	few	TGTGCCAGCAGCGTAGCTTTTAGCGGGAGGGGCTACAATGAGCAGTTCTTC	CASSVAFSGRGYNEQFF
TRBV12-3/TRBV12-4	-	TRBJ2-7	many	TGTGCCAGCAGTTTAGAAGGGAGACCCTACGAGCAGTACTTC	CASSLEGRPYEQYF
TRBV7-2	TRBD2	TRBJ2-3	-	TGTGCCAGCAGCCTGCGACTAGCGGGAGCCACCGGGGCAGATACGCAGTATTTT	CASSLRLAGATGADTQYF
TRBV20-1	-	TRBJ2-2	few	TGCAGTGCTAGTTACATGAACACCGGGGAGCTGTTTTTT	CSASYMNTGELFF
TRBV20-1	-	TRBJ1-1	-	TGCAGTGCTAGACTTACAGGGCGTGCTGAAGCTTTCTTT	CSARLTGRAEAFF
TRBV29-1	TRBD1	TRBJ1-4	many	TGCAGCGTTGATCACAGGGGATTAGAAAAACTGTTTTTT	CSVDHRGLEKLFF
TRBV24-1	TRBD1	TRBJ2-2	few	TGTGCCACCAGTGGTTTCCGGGACAGGGTGACCGGGGAGCTGTTTTTT	CATSGFRDRVTGELFF
TRBV4-3	-	TRBJ2-2	many	TGCGCCAGCAGCCATTACACCACCGGGGAGCTGTTTTTT	CASSHYTTGELFF
TRBV20-1	-	TRBJ2-3	-	TGCAGTGCTAGAGGGGGGGTTATGTATACGCAGTATTTT	CSARGGVMYTQYF
TRBV5-1	-	TRBJ2-1	-	TGCGCCAGCAGCCCCGGTTTTTTTCGGGCAAGCTCCTACAATGAGCAGTTCTTC	CASSPGFFRASSYNEQFF
TRBV18	-	TRBJ1-1	few	TGTGCCAGCTCACCTCCCCGGGACATGAACACTGAAGCTTTCTTT	CASSPPRDMNTEAFF
TRBV12-3/TRBV12-4	-	TRBJ2-5	few	TGTGCCAGCAGGACAGGGAGGGAGACCCAGTACTTC	CASRTGRETQYF
TRBV5-1	TRBD2	TRBJ2-7	-	TGCGCCAGCACCCCGATCCCAGGACTAGCGGGAGGAGGCGAGCAGTACTTC	CASTPIPGLAGGGEQYF
TRBV6-5	-	TRBJ2-2	-	TGTGCCAGCAGTTACTCGGCCCCTGGACGGAACGGGGAGCTGTTTTTT	CASSYSAPGRNGELFF
TRBV11-1	-	TRBJ2-5	many	TGTGCCAGCAGCTTAGCAGGGCGCGACCCCTGGGAGACCCAGTACTTC	CASSLAGRDPWETQYF
TRBV6-5	TRBD1	TRBJ1-1	many	TGTGCCAGCAGTTTACAGGGGACGGAGGTCACTGAAGCTTTCTTT	CASSLQGTEVTEAFF
TRBV7-2	TRBD1	TRBJ1-1	-	TGTGCCAGCAGCATGGACAGGGGACACACTGAAGCTTTCTTT	CASSMDRGHTEAFF
TRBV20-1	-	TRBJ2-3	few	TGCAGTGCTAGGGTAGTCGCGGATACGCAGTATTTT	CSARVVADTQYF
TRBV24-1	TRBD2	TRBJ2-1	-	TGTGCCACCAGTGATAGGAGCGGGAGAAGCAATGAGCAGTTCTTC	CATSDRSGRSNEQFF
TRBV6-5	TRBD1	TRBJ1-1	-	TGTGCCAGCAGTTCCCGGACAGGTGGGGGGGGAGCTGAAGCTTTCTTT	CASSSRTGGGGAEAFF
TRBV7-9	-	TRBJ2-1	-	TGTGCCAGCAGCTTGAACCCGGCCCCCGGGACTCAGCAGTTCTTC	CASSLNPAPGTQQFF
TRBV15	-	TRBJ1-2	-	TGTGCCACCAGCAGAGATAGAGGGAACTATGGCGACACCTTC	CATSRDRGNYGDTF
TRBV11-2	TRBD1	TRBJ2-5	few	TGTGCCAGCAGCTTAGGGGCCGGGACAGAAGAGACCCAGTACTTC	CASSLGAGTEETQYF
TRBV3-1	TRBD1	TRBJ2-7	-	TGTGCCTGCAGCCTACCGGGACAGGGTGCTTACGAGCAGTACTTC	CACSLPGQGAYEQYF
TRBV12-3/TRBV12-4	-	TRBJ1-2	once	TGTGCCAGCAGTTTGGATCCGCCGCGGGACGGCTACACCTTC	CASSLDPPRDGYTF
TRBV6-2/TRBV6-3	-	TRBJ1-2	-	TGTGCCAGCAGTTATGGTAGCTCCCGATATGGCTACACCTTC	CASSYGSSRYGYTF
TRBV10-3	-	TRBJ1-4	-	TGTGCCATCAGTGAAGGTTTGGAAAAACTGTTTTTT	CAISEGLEKLFF
TRBV7-9	-	TRBJ2-5	few	TGTGCCAGCAGCATTAGTGAGGAGACCCAGTACTTC	CASSISEETQYF
TRBV28	-	TRBJ2-1	few	TGTGCCAGCATCGGAGGGCTTGCCTACAATGAGCAGTTCTTC	CASIGGLAYNEQFF